This T cell receptor (beta chain) is from a study of blood T cell repertoires in COVID-19. On the study more broadly: Nucleic acid was either cDNA or gDNA, and it came from T cells, B-cell-depleted T cells, or PBMCs.

Study processing details: Counts of nucleated cells, estimated from reference gene primer amplification, were obtained. Sequencing used immunoSEQ multiplex PCR; TCRdb keeps in-frame clones, though not all of them. V and J calls and clone size are those listed in that table; D and trimming were worked out from the DNA. This sample has around 280,000 clones; approximately 83% occur once, and the top ten carry approximately 2%. CDR1 GTSNPN and CDR2 SVGIG come from the germline V gene (reference sequence). V lost 4 bases and J lost 4, with 8 bases in between. This CDR3 comprises 11 residues. The sequencing sample was made of peripheral blood. The V gene is TRBV30, the J gene TRBJ2-7; the D gene is possibly TRBD2 (6 bases). The receptor comes from a woman in her twenties or thirties who had recovered from COVID-19. The CDR3 bases are TGTGCCTGGATCCTAGCGTACGAGCAGTACTTC. This translates into CAWILAYEQYF.